This TCR beta chain was sequenced during a study of blood T cell repertoires in COVID-19. Study summary: Material from acute and convalescent COVID-19 was sourced from the United States, Italy and Spain. From T cells, B-cell-depleted T cells, or PBMCs came the material, which was cDNA or gDNA.

CDR3 length: 15 residues. Germline lookup yields CDR1 SGDLS and CDR2 YYNGEE. J lost 6 bases, V lost 4 bases, and 6 bases had no gene match. Per the original methods: Reference gene primer amplification yielded estimated nucleated cell counts. TCRdb's copy holds only in-frame clones and misses some; the assay was immunoSEQ multiplex PCR. Clonal size and the V and J genes are those of that table, whereas D and trimming came from the DNA. The sample yields about 140,000 clones, 70% to 80% seen once. Sequences were obtained from peripheral blood. This chain links TRBV9 with TRBJ2-1; 11 bases fit TRBD2. This sequence was found in a woman aged 50 to 65 with active or convalescent COVID-19. The CDR3 protein is CASSNWGTSGNEQFF. The CDR3 coding sequence is TGTGCCAGCAGCAACTGGGGGACTAGCGGCAATGAGCAGTTCTTC.